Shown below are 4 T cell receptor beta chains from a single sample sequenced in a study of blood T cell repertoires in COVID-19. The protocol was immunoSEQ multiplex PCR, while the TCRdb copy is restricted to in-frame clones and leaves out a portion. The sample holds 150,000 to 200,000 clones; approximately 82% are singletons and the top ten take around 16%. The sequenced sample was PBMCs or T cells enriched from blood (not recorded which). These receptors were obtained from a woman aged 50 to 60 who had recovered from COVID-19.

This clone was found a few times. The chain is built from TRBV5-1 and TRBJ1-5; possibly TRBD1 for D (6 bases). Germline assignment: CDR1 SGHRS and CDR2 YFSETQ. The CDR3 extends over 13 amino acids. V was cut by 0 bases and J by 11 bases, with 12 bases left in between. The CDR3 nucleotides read TGCGCCAGCAGCTTGGAGGGCTCAGGGGCCCAGCATTTT. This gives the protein CASSLEGSGAQHF.

The CDR3 nucleotides are TGTGCCAGCAGTACATTACAGGGGGACTATGGCTACACCTTC. It is translated as CASSTLQGDYGYTF. The chain is built from TRBV6-5 and TRBJ1-2; 8 bases are shared with TRBD1. The CDR3 runs to 14 residues. The trim removed 5 bases at V and 3 bases at J, leaving 5 bases unmatched. The germline CDR1 and CDR2 sequences are MNHEY and SVGAGI.

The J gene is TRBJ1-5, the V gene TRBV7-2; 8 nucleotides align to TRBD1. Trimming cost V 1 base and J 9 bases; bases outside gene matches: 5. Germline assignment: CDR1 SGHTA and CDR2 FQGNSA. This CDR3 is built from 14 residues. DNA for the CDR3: TGTGCCAGCAGCTTAGGACAGGGGCAGGGGCCCCAGCATTTT. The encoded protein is CASSLGQGQGPQHF.

The CDR3 protein is CASSFQGGTGNTIYF. For the CDR3, the DNA is TGTGCCAGCAGTTTCCAAGGGGGCACTGGAAACACCATATATTTT. The chain is built from TRBV28 and TRBJ1-3; 7 bases align to TRBD1. Losses at the gene ends were 3 bases for V and 2 bases for J; bases not matched to a gene: 4. The CDR3 length is 15 residues. The germline gives CDR1 MDHEN, CDR2 SYDVKM.